The present T cell receptor beta chain was sequenced within a study of cytomegalovirus exposure and HLA in healthy donors. A remark on this clone: Antigen: not known.

Study-level findings and limits: No immune exposure information besides CMV serostatus was available. One later analysis reportedly identified an Asian-associated ancestry cluster that showed fewer N-insertions than the approximately 670-donor mean. In a later analysis, TCR association rates varied by HLA locus: DRB1 most, HLA-C fewest. The authors listed about 170 TCR beta chains as cytomegalovirus-associated.

The PCR had 60 Vbeta and 13 Jbeta primers. Method: immunoSEQ multiplex PCR; TCRdb's copy keeps in-frame clones and lacks some. The table records about 110,000 clones, approximately 14% of them present only once. This CDR3 region has 13 residues. V lost 3 bases and J 7 bases, leaving 7 bases between the germline ends. Germline-derived CDR1 and CDR2 are LGHNA and YSLEER. V usage is TRBV4-3 and J usage is TRBJ1-6; D gene uncertain. The receptor's source is a female donor in good health and CMV-seronegative. Sequencing was performed on PBMCs. The chain's CDR3 is CASSQGSNSPLHF. For the CDR3, the DNA is TGCGCCAGCAGCCAGGGGAGCAATTCACCCCTCCACTTT.